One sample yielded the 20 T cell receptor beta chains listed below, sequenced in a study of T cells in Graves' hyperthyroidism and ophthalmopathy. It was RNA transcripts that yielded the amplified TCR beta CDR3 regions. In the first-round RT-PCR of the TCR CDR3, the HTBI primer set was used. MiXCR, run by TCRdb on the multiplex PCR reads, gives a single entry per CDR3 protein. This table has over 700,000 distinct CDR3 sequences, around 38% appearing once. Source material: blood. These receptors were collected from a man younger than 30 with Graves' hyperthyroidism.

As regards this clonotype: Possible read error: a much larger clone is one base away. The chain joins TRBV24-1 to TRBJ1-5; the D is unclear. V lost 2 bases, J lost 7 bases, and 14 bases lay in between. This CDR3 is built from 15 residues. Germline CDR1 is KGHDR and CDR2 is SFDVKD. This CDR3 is CATSDSVRGGQPQHF. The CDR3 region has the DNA TGTGCCACCAGTGATTCAGTCCGGGGTGGGCAGCCCCAGCATTTT.

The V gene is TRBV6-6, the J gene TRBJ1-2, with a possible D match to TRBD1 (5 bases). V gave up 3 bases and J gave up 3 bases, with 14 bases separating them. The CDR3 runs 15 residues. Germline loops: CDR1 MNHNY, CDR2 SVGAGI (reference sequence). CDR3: CASSYRGQGDYGYTF. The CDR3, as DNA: TGTGCCAGCAGTTATCGAGGCCAAGGGGACTATGGCTACACCTTC.

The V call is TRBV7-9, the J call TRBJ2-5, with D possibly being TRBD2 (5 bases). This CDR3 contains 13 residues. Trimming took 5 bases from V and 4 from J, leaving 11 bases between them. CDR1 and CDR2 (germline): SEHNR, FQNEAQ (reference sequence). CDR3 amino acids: CASSRGSGETQYF. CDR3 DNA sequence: TGTGCCAGCAGCCGAGGAAGCGGAGAGACCCAGTACTTC.

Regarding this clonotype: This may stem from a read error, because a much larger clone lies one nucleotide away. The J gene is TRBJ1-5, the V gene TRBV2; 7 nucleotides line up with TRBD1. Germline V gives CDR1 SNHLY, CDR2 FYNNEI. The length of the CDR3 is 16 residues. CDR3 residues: CAGSGGTESWSQPQHF. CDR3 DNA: TGTGCCGGCAGCGGGGGGACAGAGAGCTGGAGTCAGCCCCAGCATTTT.

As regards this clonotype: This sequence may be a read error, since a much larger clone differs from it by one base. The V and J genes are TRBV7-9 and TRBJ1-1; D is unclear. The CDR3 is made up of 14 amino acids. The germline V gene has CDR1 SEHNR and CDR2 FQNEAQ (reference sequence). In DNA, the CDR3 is TGTGTCAGCAGCCTACTTACAGAGAACACTGAAGCTTTCTTT. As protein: CVSSLLTENTEAFF.

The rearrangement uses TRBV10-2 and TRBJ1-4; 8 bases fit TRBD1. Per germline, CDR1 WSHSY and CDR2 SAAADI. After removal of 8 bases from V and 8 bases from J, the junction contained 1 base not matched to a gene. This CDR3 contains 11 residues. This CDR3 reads CASGQGEKLFF. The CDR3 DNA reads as TGCGCCAGCGGACAGGGAGAAAAACTGTTTTTT.

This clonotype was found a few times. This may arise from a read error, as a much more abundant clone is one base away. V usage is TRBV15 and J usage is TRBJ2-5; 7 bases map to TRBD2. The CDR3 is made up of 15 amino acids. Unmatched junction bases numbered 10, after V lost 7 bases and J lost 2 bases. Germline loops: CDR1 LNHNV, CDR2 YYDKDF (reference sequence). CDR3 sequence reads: CATTNPASGQETQYF. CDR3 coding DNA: TGTGCCACCACCAACCCGGCTAGCGGACAAGAGACCCAGTACTTC.

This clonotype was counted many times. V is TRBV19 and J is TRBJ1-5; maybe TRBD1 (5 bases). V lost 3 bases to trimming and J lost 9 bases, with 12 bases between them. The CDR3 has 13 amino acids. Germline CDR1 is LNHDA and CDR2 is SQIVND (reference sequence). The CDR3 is CASSIGGKGPQHF. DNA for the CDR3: TGTGCCAGTAGTATTGGGGGGAAAGGGCCCCAGCATTTT.

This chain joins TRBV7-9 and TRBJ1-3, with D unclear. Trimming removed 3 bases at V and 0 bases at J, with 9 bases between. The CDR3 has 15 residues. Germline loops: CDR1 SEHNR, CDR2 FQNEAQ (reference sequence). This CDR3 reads CASSFQGNSGNTIYF. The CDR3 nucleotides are TGTGCCAGCAGCTTTCAAGGGAACTCTGGAAACACCATATATTTT.

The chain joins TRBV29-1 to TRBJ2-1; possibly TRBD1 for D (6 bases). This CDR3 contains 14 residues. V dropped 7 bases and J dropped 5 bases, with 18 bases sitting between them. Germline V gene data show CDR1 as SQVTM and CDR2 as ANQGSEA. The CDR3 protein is CSGATRGADNEQFF. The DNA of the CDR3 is TGCAGCGGGGCAACCAGGGGTGCGGACAATGAGCAGTTCTTC.

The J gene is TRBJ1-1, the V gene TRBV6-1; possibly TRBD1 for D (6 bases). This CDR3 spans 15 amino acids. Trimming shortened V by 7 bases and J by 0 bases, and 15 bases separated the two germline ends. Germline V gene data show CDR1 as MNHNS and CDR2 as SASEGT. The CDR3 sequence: CASIQGPYMNTEAFF. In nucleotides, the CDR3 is TGTGCCAGCATCCAGGGGCCTTACATGAACACTGAAGCTTTCTTT.

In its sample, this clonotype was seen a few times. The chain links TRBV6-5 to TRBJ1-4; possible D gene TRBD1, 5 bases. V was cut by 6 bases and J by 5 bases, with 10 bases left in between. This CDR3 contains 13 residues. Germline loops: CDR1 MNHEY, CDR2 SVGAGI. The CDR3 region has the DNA TGTGCCAGCAGGACAGCAGAGAATGAAAAACTGTTTTTT. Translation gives CASRTAENEKLFF.

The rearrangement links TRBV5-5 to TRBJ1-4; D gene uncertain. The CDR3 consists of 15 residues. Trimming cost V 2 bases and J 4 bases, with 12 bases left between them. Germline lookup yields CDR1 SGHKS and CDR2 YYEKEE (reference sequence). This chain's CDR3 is CASSFLAGLNEKLFF. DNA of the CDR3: TGTGCCAGCAGCTTTTTGGCAGGACTTAATGAAAAACTGTTTTTT.

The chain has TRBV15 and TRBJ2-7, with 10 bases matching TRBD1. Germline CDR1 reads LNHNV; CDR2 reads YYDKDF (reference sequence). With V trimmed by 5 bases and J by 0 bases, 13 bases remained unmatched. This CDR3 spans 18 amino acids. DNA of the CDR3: TGTGCCACCAGCTCCCGCCGGGACAGGGGTTCAGACTCCTACGAGCAGTACTTC. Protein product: CATSSRRDRGSDSYEQYF.

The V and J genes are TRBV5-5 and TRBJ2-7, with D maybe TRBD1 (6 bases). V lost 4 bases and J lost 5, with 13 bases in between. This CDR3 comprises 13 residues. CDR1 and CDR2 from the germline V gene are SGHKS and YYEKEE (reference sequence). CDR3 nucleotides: TGTGCCAGCAGCCTTGGACAGTATAACGAGCAGTACTTC. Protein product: CASSLGQYNEQYF.

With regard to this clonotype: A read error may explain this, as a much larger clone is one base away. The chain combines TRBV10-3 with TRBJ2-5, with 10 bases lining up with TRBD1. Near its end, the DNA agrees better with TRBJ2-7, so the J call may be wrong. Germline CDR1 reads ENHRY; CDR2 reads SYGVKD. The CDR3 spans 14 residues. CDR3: CAIRPGQGTYEQYF. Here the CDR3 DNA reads TGTGCCATCAGACCGGGACAGGGGACCTACGAGCAGTACTTC.

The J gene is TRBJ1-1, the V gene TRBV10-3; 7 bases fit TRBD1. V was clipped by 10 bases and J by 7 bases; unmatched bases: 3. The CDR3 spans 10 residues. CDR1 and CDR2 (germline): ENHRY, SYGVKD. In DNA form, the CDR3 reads TGTGCCACCGGGACAGTTGAAGCTTTCTTT. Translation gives CATGTVEAFF.

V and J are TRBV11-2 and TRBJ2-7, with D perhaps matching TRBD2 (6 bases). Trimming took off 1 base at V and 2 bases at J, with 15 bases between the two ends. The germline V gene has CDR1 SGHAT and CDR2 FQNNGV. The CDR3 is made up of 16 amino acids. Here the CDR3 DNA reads TGTGCCAGCAGCTTAGTCCCGGGGGACCTACCCTACGAGCAGTACTTC. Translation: CASSLVPGDLPYEQYF.

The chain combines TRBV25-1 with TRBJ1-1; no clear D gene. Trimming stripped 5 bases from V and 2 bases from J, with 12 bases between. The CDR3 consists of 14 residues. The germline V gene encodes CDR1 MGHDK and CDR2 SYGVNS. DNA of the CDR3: TGTGCCAGCAGTCGCTCAGCCCTTAACACTGAAGCTTTCTTT. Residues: CASSRSALNTEAFF.

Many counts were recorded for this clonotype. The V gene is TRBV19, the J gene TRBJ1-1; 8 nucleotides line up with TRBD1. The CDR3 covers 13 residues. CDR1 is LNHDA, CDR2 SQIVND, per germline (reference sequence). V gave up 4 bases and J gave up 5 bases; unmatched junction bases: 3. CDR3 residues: CASSRDRRTEAFF. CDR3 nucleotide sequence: TGTGCCAGTAGTAGGGACAGGAGAACTGAAGCTTTCTTT.